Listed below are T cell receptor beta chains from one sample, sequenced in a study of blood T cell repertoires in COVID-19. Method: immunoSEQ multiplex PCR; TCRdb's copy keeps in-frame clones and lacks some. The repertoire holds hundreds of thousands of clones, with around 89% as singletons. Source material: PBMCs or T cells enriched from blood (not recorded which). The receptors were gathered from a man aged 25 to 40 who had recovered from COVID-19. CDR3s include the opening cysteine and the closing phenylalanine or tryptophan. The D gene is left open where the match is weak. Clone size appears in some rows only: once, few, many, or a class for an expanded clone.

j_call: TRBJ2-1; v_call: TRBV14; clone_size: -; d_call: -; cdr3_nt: TGTGCCAGCAGCCTGGACATATCCCTGGATGAGCAGTTCTTC; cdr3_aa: CASSLDISLDEQFF
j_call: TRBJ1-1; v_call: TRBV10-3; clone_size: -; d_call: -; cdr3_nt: TGTGCCATCAGTGACCCTGGGAACAGGTTTCCCCCTGAAGCTTTCTTT; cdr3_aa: CAISDPGNRFPPEAFF
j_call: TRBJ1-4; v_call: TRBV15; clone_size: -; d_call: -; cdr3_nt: TGTGCCACCAGCAGAGAAAGGGAGTCGGGTGAAAAACTGTTTTTT; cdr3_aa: CATSRERESGEKLFF
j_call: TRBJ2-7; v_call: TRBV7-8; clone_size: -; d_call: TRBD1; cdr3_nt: TGTGCCAGCAGCCCGACGACAGGGCGGGAGCAGTACTTC; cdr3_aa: CASSPTTGREQYF
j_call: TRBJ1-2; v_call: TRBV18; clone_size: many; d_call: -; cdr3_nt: TGTGCCAGCTCAAGTCAGGACTATGGCTACACCTTC; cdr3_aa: CASSSQDYGYTF
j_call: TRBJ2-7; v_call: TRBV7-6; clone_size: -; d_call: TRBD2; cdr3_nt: TGTGCCAGCAGCCAGGGTAGCGGGGGGAGCTCCTACGAGCAGTACTTC; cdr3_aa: CASSQGSGGSSYEQYF
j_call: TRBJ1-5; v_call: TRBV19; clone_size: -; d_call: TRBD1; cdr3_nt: TGTGCCAGTAAGGGACAGGATCTGAGGAGCAATCAGCCCCAGCATTTT; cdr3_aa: CASKGQDLRSNQPQHF
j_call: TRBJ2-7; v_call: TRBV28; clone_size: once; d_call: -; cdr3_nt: TGTGCCAGCTCGACGCCGGGACTTCTGACCTACGAGCAGTACTTC; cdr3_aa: CASSTPGLLTYEQYF
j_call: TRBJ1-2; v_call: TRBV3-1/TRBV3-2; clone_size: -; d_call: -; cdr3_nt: TGTGCCAGCAGCCAAACCATTAACGGAGGGGAGGGCTACACCTTC; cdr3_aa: CASSQTINGGEGYTF
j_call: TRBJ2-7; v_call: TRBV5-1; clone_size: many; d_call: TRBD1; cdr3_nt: TGCGCCAGCAGCTTGGGACAGGGCCACGAGCAGTACTTC; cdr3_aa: CASSLGQGHEQYF
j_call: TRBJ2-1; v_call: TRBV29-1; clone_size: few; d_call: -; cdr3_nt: TGCAGCGTCACGACAGTTGGATACAATGAGCAGTTCTTC; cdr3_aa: CSVTTVGYNEQFF
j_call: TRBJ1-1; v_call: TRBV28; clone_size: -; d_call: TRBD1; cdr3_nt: TGTGCCAGCAGTTTTTCAGGGGGCTTCACTGAAGCTTTCTTT; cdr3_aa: CASSFSGGFTEAFF
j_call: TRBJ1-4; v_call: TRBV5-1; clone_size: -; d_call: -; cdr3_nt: TGCGCCAGCAGCTTGGCCCTTGGGCAACCCACGGGGGAAAAACTGTTTTTT; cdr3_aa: CASSLALGQPTGEKLFF
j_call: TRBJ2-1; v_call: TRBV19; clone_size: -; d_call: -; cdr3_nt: TGTGCCAGCAGGGATAGCTCCTACAATGAGCAGTTCTTC; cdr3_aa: CASRDSSYNEQFF
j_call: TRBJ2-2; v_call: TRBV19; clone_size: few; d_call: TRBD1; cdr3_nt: TGTGCCAGTAGTATTGGGTGGGACAGAATGAACACCGGGGAGCTGTTTTTT; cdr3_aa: CASSIGWDRMNTGELFF
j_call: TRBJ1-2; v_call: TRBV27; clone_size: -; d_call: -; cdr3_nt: TGTGCCAGCAGCTCGAACCCGGGACAAGCTAACTATGGCTACACCTTC; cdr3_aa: CASSSNPGQANYGYTF
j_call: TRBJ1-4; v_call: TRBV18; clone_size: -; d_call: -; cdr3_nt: TGTGCCAGCTCGCCCATGGGAGTCTCTGAAAAACTGTTTTTT; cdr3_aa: CASSPMGVSEKLFF
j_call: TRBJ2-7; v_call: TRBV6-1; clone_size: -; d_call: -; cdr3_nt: TGTGCCAGCACGGAGGGAGGTGGGTACGAGCAGTACTTC; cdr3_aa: CASTEGGGYEQYF
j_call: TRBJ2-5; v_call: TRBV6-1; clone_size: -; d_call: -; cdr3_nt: TGTGCCAGCAGTGAAGGAGGAGTAGCCGTACCTACAGAGACCCAGTACTTC; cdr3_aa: CASSEGGVAVPTETQYF
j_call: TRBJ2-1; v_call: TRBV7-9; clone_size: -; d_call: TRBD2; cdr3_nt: TGTGCCAGCAGCCACCAACCTGGCGGGAGGGCCAGCAATGAGCAGTTCTTC; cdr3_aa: CASSHQPGGRASNEQFF
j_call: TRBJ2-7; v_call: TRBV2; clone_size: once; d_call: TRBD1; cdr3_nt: TGTGCCAGCAGTGTGGACAGGACCAGCTCCTACGAGCAGTACTTC; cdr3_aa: CASSVDRTSSYEQYF
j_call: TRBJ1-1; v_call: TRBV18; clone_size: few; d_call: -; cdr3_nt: TGTGCCAGCTCACAGTTAGACAGGAACACTGAAGCTTTCTTT; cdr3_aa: CASSQLDRNTEAFF
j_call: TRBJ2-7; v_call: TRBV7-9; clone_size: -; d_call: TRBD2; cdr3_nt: TGTGCCAGCAGCTTAAAAGCGGGGGCCTACGAGCAGTACTTC; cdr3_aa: CASSLKAGAYEQYF